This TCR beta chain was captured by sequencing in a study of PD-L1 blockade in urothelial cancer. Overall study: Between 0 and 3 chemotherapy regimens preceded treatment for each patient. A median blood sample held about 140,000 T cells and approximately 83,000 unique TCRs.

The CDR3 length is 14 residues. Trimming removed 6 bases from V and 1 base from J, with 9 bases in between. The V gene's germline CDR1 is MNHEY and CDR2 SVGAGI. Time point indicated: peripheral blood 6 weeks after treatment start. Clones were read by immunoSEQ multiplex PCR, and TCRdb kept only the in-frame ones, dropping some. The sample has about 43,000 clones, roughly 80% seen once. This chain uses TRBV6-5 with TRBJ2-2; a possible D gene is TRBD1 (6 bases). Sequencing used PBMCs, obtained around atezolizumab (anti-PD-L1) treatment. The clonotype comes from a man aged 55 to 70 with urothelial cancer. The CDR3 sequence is CASRETGNTGELFF. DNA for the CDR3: TGTGCCAGCAGGGAGACAGGGAACACCGGGGAGCTGTTTTTT.